The 26 T cell receptor beta chains given below trace back to one sample, sequenced in a study of shared clonotypes between healthy human individuals. Clones were read by immunoSEQ multiplex PCR, and TCRdb kept only the in-frame ones, dropping some. The sample lists a few million clones, roughly 95% occurring once. The sequenced sample consisted of naive CD4+ T cells sorted from blood. The sample's subset: CD45RA+ positively selected. These receptors originate from a man younger than 35 in good health.

The rearrangement uses TRBV29-1 and TRBJ2-3; 8 nucleotides align to TRBD1. Germline V gene lookup returns CDR1 SQVTM and CDR2 ANQGSEA. The CDR3 extends over 14 amino acids. Trimming took 6 bases from V and 0 from J; bases not matched to a gene: 5. This CDR3 is CSVQGQGSTDTQYF. The CDR3 DNA sequence: TGCAGCGTCCAAGGACAGGGAAGCACAGATACGCAGTATTTT.

The J gene is TRBJ2-5, the V gene TRBV6-5; D is unclear. The CDR3 has 12 amino acids. The V gene lost 2 bases and the J gene lost 7 bases, with 8 bases spanning the gap. In germline, CDR1 is MNHEY, CDR2 SVGAGI. DNA of the CDR3: TGTGCCAGCAGTTACCGTCACGGGACCCAGTACTTC. Its protein product is CASSYRHGTQYF.

The chain couples TRBV7-9 to TRBJ2-1; no clear D. V was pared by 1 base and J by 6 bases, with 10 bases between. The CDR3 is 14 residues long. Germline V CDR1 and CDR2: SEHNR, FQNEAQ (reference sequence). The CDR3 DNA is TGTGCCAGCAGCTTAGTATGGTCGGGCAATGAGCAGTTCTTC. Amino acids: CASSLVWSGNEQFF.

The chain employs TRBV6-1 and TRBJ1-2; tentatively, D is TRBD1 (6 bases). The V gene's germline CDR1 is MNHNS and CDR2 SASEGT. This CDR3 has 13 residues. Trimming left V 6 bases short and J 5 bases short, with 13 bases between. In DNA form, the CDR3 reads TGTGCCAGCAGCCGACCAGGACAGTATGGCTACACCTTC. This translates into CASSRPGQYGYTF.

Concerning this clone: At the DNA level, this CDR3 is encoded by other sequences in the same sample as well. The chain carries TRBV9 and TRBJ2-2; 9 bases agree with TRBD1. The V gene end was trimmed by 3 bases and the J gene end by 4 bases; junction bases not matched to a gene: 1. CDR3 length: 14 residues. Germline lookup yields CDR1 SGDLS and CDR2 YYNGEE. The CDR3 reads CASSGTGVTGELFF. In nucleotides, the CDR3 is TGTGCCAGCAGCGGGACAGGGGTCACCGGGGAGCTGTTTTTT.

The chain is built from TRBV7-9 and TRBJ1-1, with a tentative D call TRBD1 (5 bases). The ends were cut back, 5 bases at V and 5 bases at J, with 18 bases in the middle. Germline V gene sequence: CDR1 SEHNR, CDR2 FQNEAQ (reference sequence). This CDR3 has 15 amino acids. CDR3 coding DNA: TGTGCCAGCAGCGTCAACCGGGACCTAGCTACTGAAGCTTTCTTT. This gives the protein CASSVNRDLATEAFF. Combining the CDR3 with reference TRBV7-9 and TRBJ1-1 gives the whole variable domain DTGVSQNPRHKITKRGQNVTFRCDPISEHNRLYWYRQTLGQGPEFLTYFQNEAQLEKSRLLSDRFSAERPKGSFSTLEIQRTEQGDSAMYLCASSVNRDLATEAFFGQGTRLTVV.

The V call is TRBV10-3, the J call TRBJ2-1; possible D gene TRBD2, 6 bases. The CDR3 spans 16 residues. From germline, CDR1 is ENHRY and CDR2 SYGVKD. With 0 bases removed from V and 5 bases from J, the gap between germline ends came to 14 bases. The CDR3 nucleotides read TGTGCCATCAGTGAGTCCGGGACTCTCGCCAACAATGAGCAGTTCTTC. Translation: CAISESGTLANNEQFF.

Concerning this clone: Other nucleotide sequences from this sample produce the same CDR3. This sequence joins TRBV18 and TRBJ2-7; no clear D gene. V was clipped by 5 bases and J by 0 bases, with 5 bases between them. Germline V CDR1 and CDR2: KGHSH, LQKENI. The length of the CDR3 is 12 residues. For the CDR3, the DNA is TGTGCCAGCTCATCGAGCTCCTACGAGCAGTACTTC. Translated: CASSSSSYEQYF.

The genes are TRBV27 and TRBJ1-6; D unclear. The length of the CDR3 is 14 residues. Germline-derived CDR1 and CDR2 are MNHEY and SMNVEV (reference sequence). V lost 3 bases and J lost 6, with 9 bases in between. The CDR3 loop reads CASSFRPINSPLHF. As DNA, the CDR3 is TGTGCCAGCAGTTTCCGGCCGATTAATTCACCCCTCCACTTT.

The V and J genes are TRBV5-1 and TRBJ1-1; 10 bases map to TRBD1. Trimming at V came to 4 bases and at J to 0 bases, leaving 3 bases not matched to a gene. The CDR3 totals 15 residues. Germline CDR1 is SGHRS and CDR2 is YFSETQ. The DNA of the CDR3 is TGCGCCAGCAGCCGACAGGGGGCCCTGAACACTGAAGCTTTCTTT. This gives the protein CASSRQGALNTEAFF.

The V and J genes are TRBV28 and TRBJ1-6; perhaps TRBD1 as D (6 bases). Trimming shortened V by 3 bases and J by 9 bases, and 12 bases separated the two germline ends. CDR1 is MDHEN, CDR2 SYDVKM, per germline. The CDR3 is made up of 14 amino acids. CDR3 region: CASSLGAGVSPLHF. The CDR3 bases are TGTGCCAGCAGTTTGGGGGCGGGGGTTTCACCCCTCCACTTT. The full variable domain, with the rest looked up from reference TRBV28 and TRBJ1-6, is DVKVTQSSRYLVKRTGEKVFLECVQDMDHENMFWYRQDPGLGLRLIYFSYDVKMKEKGDIPEGYSVSREKKERFSLILESASTNQTSMYLCASSLGAGVSPLHFGNGTRLTVT.

The chain carries TRBV6-5 and TRBJ1-6; 7 positions match TRBD1. Germline CDR1 and CDR2: MNHEY and SVGAGI. The CDR3 runs 14 residues. V shed 5 bases, J shed 8 bases, and the junction held 6 bases outside the gene matches. CDR3 sequence (DNA): TGTGCCAGCAGTCTGGACAGGTTCCATTCACCCCTCCACTTT. Its protein is CASSLDRFHSPLHF.

On this clone itself: Other DNA sequences in this sample translate to the same CDR3. The chain combines TRBV15 with TRBJ1-2, with D possibly being TRBD1 (6 bases). V lost 0 bases and J lost 7, with 21 bases in between. CDR1 is LNHNV and CDR2 is YYDKDF in the germline V gene (reference sequence). This CDR3 spans 17 amino acids. CDR3 sequence reads: CATSREIPQGGGGGYTF. The CDR3 nucleotides are TGTGCCACCAGCAGAGAGATACCCCAAGGGGGTGGGGGTGGCTACACCTTC.

In its sample, this clone was seen a few times. The rearrangement uses TRBV18 and TRBJ1-5; weak D call: TRBD1 (5 bases). The V and J ends lost 6 bases and 3 bases respectively, with 9 bases between them. The germline V gene encodes CDR1 KGHSH and CDR2 LQKENI. The CDR3 loop spans 13 amino acids. The CDR3 nucleotides are TGTGCCAGCTCGGGCAGGGACAATCAGCCCCAGCATTTT. Residues: CASSGRDNQPQHF.

V gene TRBV4-3 combines with J gene TRBJ2-3; D remains unclear. Germline V gene data show CDR1 as LGHNA and CDR2 as YSLEER. The V end lost 3 bases, the J end lost 6 bases, and 10 bases lay between the germline ends. This CDR3 has 13 amino acids. The DNA of the CDR3 is TGCGCCAGCAGCCACACCTCGCGCGATACGCAGTATTTT. Residues: CASSHTSRDTQYF.

For the CDR3, the DNA is TGTGCCAGCTCACCACCGGGGCTGGGGAAGAACACTGAAGCTTTCTTT. Protein: CASSPPGLGKNTEAFF. The chain recombines TRBV18 with TRBJ1-1; possibly TRBD1 for D (5 bases). Germline lookup yields CDR1 KGHSH and CDR2 LQKENI. The CDR3 contains 16 residues. Trimming cost V 0 bases and J 1 base, with 12 bases left between them.

V usage is TRBV27 and J usage is TRBJ1-5; no reliable D call. Trimming stripped 6 bases from V and 9 bases from J, with 12 bases between. Germline-derived CDR1 and CDR2 are MNHEY and SMNVEV (reference sequence). The CDR3 is 12 amino acids. The CDR3 bases are TGTGCCAGCAGCGCCACCCTTGGGCCCCAGCATTTT. This gives the protein CASSATLGPQHF.

This chain joins TRBV27 and TRBJ2-3; 12 bases fit TRBD2. This CDR3 has 17 residues. Germline V gene lookup returns CDR1 MNHEY and CDR2 SMNVEV (reference sequence). J gave up 2 bases and V 5 bases, and 8 bases lay outside the gene matches. The CDR3: CASSPRLAGAATDTQYF. CDR3 in DNA: TGTGCCAGCAGTCCTCGACTAGCGGGGGCCGCCACAGATACGCAGTATTTT.

The chain is built from TRBV10-3 and TRBJ1-4; a weak D match, TRBD1 (5 bases). V was shortened by 0 bases and J by 6 bases, with 11 bases between the two germline ends. The germline V gene encodes CDR1 ENHRY and CDR2 SYGVKD. This CDR3 region has 15 residues. Here the CDR3 reads CAISESGDWYEKLFF. The CDR3 DNA is TGTGCCATCAGTGAGTCGGGGGACTGGTATGAAAAACTGTTTTTT.

This rearrangement joins TRBV5-4 to TRBJ2-3; a possible D gene is TRBD2 (6 bases). Germline V gives CDR1 SGHNT, CDR2 YYREEE (reference sequence). Trimming pared 3 bases from V and 3 bases from J, leaving 14 bases between. The CDR3 extends over 15 amino acids. The CDR3 coding sequence is TGTGCCAGCAGCTCCACGGGAGACGGGACAGATACGCAGTATTTT. It translates to CASSSTGDGTDTQYF.

The chain is built from TRBV19 and TRBJ1-5; D perhaps matches TRBD1 (5 bases). The CDR3 runs 15 residues. V lost 4 bases, J lost 4 bases, and 14 bases lay in between. The germline gives CDR1 LNHDA, CDR2 SQIVND (reference sequence). CDR3 bases: TGTGCCAGTAGTACCACCAGACAGTCGAATCAGCCCCAGCATTTT. Translated: CASSTTRQSNQPQHF.

The chain is built from TRBV19 and TRBJ1-2, with D tentatively TRBD1 (6 bases). The CDR3 spans 13 residues. Germline loops: CDR1 LNHDA, CDR2 SQIVND (reference sequence). V lost 0 bases and J lost 7, with 9 bases in between. The CDR3 protein is CASSIDWGAGYTF. Written as DNA, the CDR3 is TGTGCCAGTAGTATAGATTGGGGGGCTGGCTACACCTTC. The variable domain in full, with the rest retrieved from reference TRBV19 and TRBJ1-2, is DGGITQSPKYLFRKEGQNVTLSCEQNLNHDAMYWYRQDPGQGLRLIYYSQIVNDFQKGDIAEGYSVSREKKESFPLTVTSAQKNPTAFYLCASSIDWGAGYTFGSGTRLTVV.

This sequence joins TRBV7-9 and TRBJ2-3, with D perhaps given as TRBD1 or TRBD2 (5 bases each). This CDR3 has 15 residues. Looked up from germline, CDR1 is SEHNR and CDR2 is FQNEAQ (reference sequence). V lost 9 bases and J 6 bases, leaving 22 bases between the germline ends. CDR3 sequence reads: CASRPGPGLGDTQYF. The CDR3 DNA reads TGTGCCAGTAGACCGGGACCCGGTCTGGGGGATACGCAGTATTTT.

The V call is TRBV9, the J call TRBJ2-1, with 7 positions matching TRBD2. The CDR3 loop spans 17 amino acids. Trimming at V came to 0 bases and at J to 5 bases, leaving 11 bases not matched to a gene. Germline assignment: CDR1 SGDLS and CDR2 YYNGEE. The CDR3 nucleotides are TGTGCCAGCAGCGTAGCTGACGTGGGAGGGCTAAACAATGAGCAGTTCTTC. Protein sequence: CASSVADVGGLNNEQFF.

J is TRBJ2-3 and V is TRBV16; possibly TRBD1 or TRBD2 for D (6 bases each). Germline assignment: CDR1 KGHSY and CDR2 FQNENV. With 2 bases removed from V and 5 bases from J, the gap between germline ends came to 14 bases. This CDR3 region has 15 residues. CDR3 amino acids: CASSQSGGGRDTQYF. The CDR3 region has the DNA TGTGCCAGCAGCCAAAGTGGAGGGGGACGAGATACGCAGTATTTT.

As concerns this clone: The same CDR3 arises from other DNA sequences in this sample as well. The V gene is TRBV19, the J gene TRBJ2-7, with D possibly being TRBD1 (5 bases). V was clipped by 4 bases and J by 2 bases, with 9 bases between them. Looked up from germline, CDR1 is LNHDA and CDR2 is SQIVND (reference sequence). This CDR3 is 13 amino acids long. The CDR3 nucleotides read TGTGCCAGTAGTAGGCAGGGAACCTACGAGCAGTACTTC. It specifies CASSRQGTYEQYF.